A selection of T cell receptor beta chains follows, all from one sample in a study of shared clonotypes between healthy human individuals. The assay was immunoSEQ multiplex PCR, and TCRdb's table has in-frame clones only and misses some. This table has hundreds of thousands of clones, less than 85% appearing once. The sequenced sample was memory CD4+ T cells sorted from blood. These receptors originate from a woman between 25 and 40 years old in good health. Each CDR3 is given with its conserved first and last residue. D genes are given only for firm matches. Size values are once, few and many counts, or a class for expanded clones, and some rows have none.

cdr3_nt	cdr3_aa	clone_size	j_call	d_call	v_call
TGTGCCAGCAGCCCGAGGGCTACCCAAGAGACCCAGTACTTC	CASSPRATQETQYF	.	TRBJ2-5	.	TRBV2
TGCGCCAGCAGCTTGGAATACGGGACCGTGGGAGGCTACACCTTC	CASSLEYGTVGGYTF	.	TRBJ1-2	.	TRBV5-1
TGCGCCAGCAGCTCCTCCGGCGGGGACTCCTACAATGAGCAGTTCTTC	CASSSSGGDSYNEQFF	.	TRBJ2-1	.	TRBV5-1
TGTGCCAGCAGCCGATTTACGGGACTAGAAGCCTACAATGAGCAGTTCTTC	CASSRFTGLEAYNEQFF	.	TRBJ2-1	TRBD2	TRBV7-9
TGTGCCACCAGCAGGGAACGGGGCGGGGGAGAGACCCAGTACTTC	CATSRERGGGETQYF	.	TRBJ2-5	TRBD2	TRBV15
TGTGCCAGCAGTTTATCGAGAGCGGGCACAGATACGCAGTATTTT	CASSLSRAGTDTQYF	.	TRBJ2-3	.	TRBV27
TGTGCCAGCAGGGACGAACAGGGGTTCAATCAGCCCCAGCATTTT	CASRDEQGFNQPQHF	.	TRBJ1-5	TRBD1	TRBV28
TGTGCCAGCAGTTTTACCGGGACAGGGCAATACGAGCAGTACTTC	CASSFTGTGQYEQYF	.	TRBJ2-7	TRBD1	TRBV28
TGTGCCAGCAGCTTAGCGCGGATGAACACCGGGGAGCTGTTTTTT	CASSLARMNTGELFF	.	TRBJ2-2	.	TRBV7-8
TGTGCCAGCAGCTTAACCGGGCAGGGAATACGGCAGCAGTACTTC	CASSLTGQGIRQQYF	.	TRBJ2-7	.	TRBV11-2
TGTGCCACCACACAGGGTGGAATCTACAATGAGCAGTTCTTC	CATTQGGIYNEQFF	.	TRBJ2-1	.	TRBV7-2
TGTGCCAGCAGCTTAGCCAGGGGGGCAGATACGCAGTATTTT	CASSLARGADTQYF	.	TRBJ2-3	.	TRBV7-9
TGTGCCTGGGGAACGGACAGAGCTTTTGAAGCTTTCTTT	CAWGTDRAFEAFF	many	TRBJ1-1	.	TRBV30
TGTGCCAGCAGTTTATGGATAACTAACTATGGCTACACCTTC	CASSLWITNYGYTF	.	TRBJ1-2	.	TRBV28
TGTGCCAGCAGTGAATTCGGACCCGGGGCCAACGTCCTGACTTTC	CASSEFGPGANVLTF	.	TRBJ2-6	.	TRBV25-1
TGTGCCAGTAGGAGAGGTCAAGAGACCCAGTACTTC	CASRRGQETQYF	.	TRBJ2-5	.	TRBV19
TGCGCCAGCAGGGTCAGGGGGAACACTGAAGCTTTCTTT	CASRVRGNTEAFF	.	TRBJ1-1	.	TRBV5-1
TGTGCCAGCAGCTTAGGTTCAGGGATGCAAGAAAAACTGTTTTTT	CASSLGSGMQEKLFF	.	TRBJ1-4	.	TRBV7-2
TGTGCCAGCAGGGGAGACAGGGGTTCGGTGGGTCAGCCCCAGCATTTT	CASRGDRGSVGQPQHF	.	TRBJ1-5	TRBD1	TRBV28
TGTGCCACCAGCAGAGGGGCTGGGGCCAACGTCCTGACTTTC	CATSRGAGANVLTF	many	TRBJ2-6	.	TRBV15
TGTGCCAGCAGCCAAGTCCAGGTGGGACAGCCCCAGCATTTT	CASSQVQVGQPQHF	.	TRBJ1-5	.	TRBV4-2
TGTGCCAGCAGCTTACCGGGACGGACTAACTATGGCTACACCTTC	CASSLPGRTNYGYTF	.	TRBJ1-2	.	TRBV5-4
TGTGCCAGCAGCTTAGAAGGGGGCGCCTACAATGAGCAGTTCTTC	CASSLEGGAYNEQFF	many	TRBJ2-1	TRBD1	TRBV11-3
TGTGCCAGCATCGGAGGACAGAGCTCCTACAATGAGCAGTTCTTC	CASIGGQSSYNEQFF	.	TRBJ2-1	.	TRBV6-5
TGTGCCAGCAGCCCTAGATCTAGCGGGAGCACAGATACGCAGTATTTT	CASSPRSSGSTDTQYF	.	TRBJ2-3	TRBD2	TRBV7-6
TGTGCCAGCAGCTTAAGAAGAGTCGGAGAGACCCAGTACTTC	CASSLRRVGETQYF	.	TRBJ2-5	.	TRBV13
TGCGCCAGCAGCGAAGCGGATGGCTCCTACAATGAGCAGTTCTTC	CASSEADGSYNEQFF	.	TRBJ2-1	.	TRBV5-1
TGCGCCAGCAGCGGCACGGGGGGCACTGAAGCTTTCTTT	CASSGTGGTEAFF	few	TRBJ1-1	.	TRBV5-1
TGTGCCAGCAGCTTAGGGGGCAGGGGGGTAGCCAAAAACATTCAGTACTTC	CASSLGGRGVAKNIQYF	.	TRBJ2-4	.	TRBV11-2
TGTGCCAGCAATAAGGACGGAAAGAGCAATCAGCCCCAGCATTTT	CASNKDGKSNQPQHF	.	TRBJ1-5	.	TRBV2
TGTGCCAGCAGCCGCGGGTCCCACACTGAAGCTTTCTTT	CASSRGSHTEAFF	.	TRBJ1-1	.	TRBV7-9
TGTGCCAGCAGTTTACTCGGGCGGACAGGGGGTGTTAGGAGCAATCAGCCCCAGCATTTT	CASSLLGRTGGVRSNQPQHF	.	TRBJ1-5	TRBD1	TRBV28
TGTGCCAGCAGCTCGGAGGTAGATACGCAGTATTTT	CASSSEVDTQYF	.	TRBJ2-3	.	TRBV7-9